This paragraph reports one TCR beta chain. Its antigen is unidentified. A junction boundary mismatches the germline segment, possibly from a read error. The use of a sample-barcoded 5' primer and a J-beta primer mix characterized a second PCR of roughly 6 to 11 cycles. Every cDNA molecule bore a tag from a template-switch adaptor containing 12 random nucleotides. Using its own MiXCR run on the 5' RACE reads, TCRdb lists one record per CDR3 protein. The sample shows about 1.5 million distinct CDR3 sequences, roughly two fifths of them seen only once. This specimen comes from a study of blood T cells in healthy people across ages. Study details: With template switching, about one barcoded beta molecule was captured per two T cells. Study-level points and caveats: When one million T cells were used, diversity estimates were thought to be underestimates. With age, beta diversity per million T cells declined roughly linearly, significantly by 30 to 40.

The CDR3 length is 17 residues. CDR1 is SEHNR and CDR2 is FQNEAQ in the germline V gene (reference sequence). V and J are TRBV7-9 and TRBJ2-2; TRBD1 matches 8 bases. The source is a woman younger than 35 in good health. The sequenced sample was blood. CDR3 DNA: TGCGCCAGCAGCCTGTCAGGGGGCCGGGCGAACACCGGGGAGCTGTTTTTT. Encoded protein: CASSLSGGRANTGELFF.